These T cell receptor beta chains were read from a single sample in a study of PD-1 blockade in mismatch repair-deficient tumors. Produced via immunoSEQ multiplex PCR; TCRdb's table is partial and in-frame only. This sample has 120,000 or so clones, with roughly nine tenths found just once. Sequenced material: peripheral blood, taken 44 weeks after starting pembrolizumab. These receptors all come from an adult with mismatch repair-deficient cancer. Each CDR3 is given with its conserved first and last residue. D genes are given only for firm matches. Expanded clones are given a class, and other clones once, few, many or no size at all.

v_gene	d_gene	j_gene	len	abundance	CDR3nt	CDR3aa
TRBV15	TRBD1	TRBJ2-1	15	.	TGTGCCACCAGCAGAGGTGGACAGGGGGTTGGTGAGCAGTTCTTC	CATSRGGQGVGEQFF
TRBV9	.	TRBJ1-1	16	.	TGTGCCAGCAGCGTAGTTCCAGGCGCGGGAAACACTGAAGCTTTCTTT	CASSVVPGAGNTEAFF
TRBV9	.	TRBJ2-1	13	.	TGTGCCAGCAGCGTAGGGGTCCTGAATGAGCAGTTCTTC	CASSVGVLNEQFF
TRBV7-2	.	TRBJ2-1	17	.	TGTGCCAGCAGCTTCGGCGGGCCCGCGGGGCAATACAATGAGCAGTTCTTC	CASSFGGPAGQYNEQFF
TRBV4-2	.	TRBJ2-1	16	.	TGTGCCAGCAGCCAAGATTGGGGGAGGGGGATCGATGAGCAGTTCTTC	CASSQDWGRGIDEQFF
TRBV6-6	.	TRBJ2-1	14	.	TGTGCCAGCAGTTACTCGACTAGCTACAATGAGCAGTTCTTC	CASSYSTSYNEQFF
TRBV10-3	.	TRBJ2-7	14	.	TGTGCCAGCGATAGCAAAGGGCACTCCTACGAGCAGTACTTC	CASDSKGHSYEQYF
TRBV7-8	.	TRBJ2-7	15	.	TGTGCCAGCACTCCTACGGGACCCGTATCCTACGAGCAGTACTTC	CASTPTGPVSYEQYF
TRBV29-1	TRBD1	TRBJ1-1	13	.	TGCAGCTACCGGGACAGACGCAACTGGGAAGCTTTCTTT	CSYRDRRNWEAFF
TRBV29-1	.	TRBJ1-2	17	.	TGCAGCGTTGATAAGACGGTACAGGGACCACCAAACTATGGCTACACCTTC	CSVDKTVQGPPNYGYTF
TRBV9	TRBD1	TRBJ2-1	18	once	TGTGCCAGCAGCGTAGTCGGGACAGGGTTGGGGTTTTACAATGAGCAGTTCTTC	CASSVVGTGLGFYNEQFF
TRBV6-5	.	TRBJ2-3	16	.	TGTGCCAGCAGTTACCCCGTATCAGGGTCCACAGATACGCAGTATTTT	CASSYPVSGSTDTQYF
TRBV7-9	.	TRBJ2-1	16	.	TGTGCCAGCAGCTTAGGGTCCGGGACAACGAACAATGAGCAGTTCTTC	CASSLGSGTTNNEQFF
TRBV9	TRBD1	TRBJ2-1	15	.	TGTGCCAGCAGCGTTGGACCTGGACAGGGCCATGAGCAGTTCTTC	CASSVGPGQGHEQFF
TRBV11-2	.	TRBJ2-2	13	few	TGTGCCAGCACCGGGCGGGGCGCCGGGGAGCTGTTTTTT	CASTGRGAGELFF
TRBV6-5	TRBD1	TRBJ1-2	14	.	TGTGCCAGCAGTAAACAGGGGAGGAACTATGGCTACACCTTC	CASSKQGRNYGYTF
TRBV6-1	.	TRBJ2-1	13	.	TGTGCCAGCAGTGATGTGGGGTTCAATGAGCAGTTCTTC	CASSDVGFNEQFF
TRBV6-6	TRBD1	TRBJ1-3	14	.	TGTGCCAGCAGACGCGGACAGGGCGCGAACACCATATATTTT	CASRRGQGANTIYF
TRBV5-6	.	TRBJ1-4	15	.	TGTGCCAGCAGCTCCGGGGCTACAGAGGTTGAAAAACTGTTTTTT	CASSSGATEVEKLFF
TRBV30	.	TRBJ2-2	18	.	TGTGCCTGGAGTGTACTTTTCAGGGTAGGGGCCAACACCGGGGAGCTGTTTTTT	CAWSVLFRVGANTGELFF
TRBV13	TRBD2	TRBJ2-5	17	.	TGTGCCAGCAGCTTAACGACTAGCGGGCGTTCACGGGAGACCCAGTACTTC	CASSLTTSGRSRETQYF
TRBV19	.	TRBJ2-1	16	.	TGTGCCAGTAATAACGACCCAACATTCGGGGTCAATGAGCAGTTCTTC	CASNNDPTFGVNEQFF
TRBV6-5	TRBD1	TRBJ2-7	15	.	TGTGCCAGCAGTTCCTGGCAGGGGGACAACTACGAGCAGTACTTC	CASSSWQGDNYEQYF
TRBV19	.	TRBJ2-1	13	.	TGTGCCAGTAGTGCGGACAGCTACAATGAGCAGTTCTTC	CASSADSYNEQFF
TRBV6-6	TRBD1	TRBJ1-5	14	.	TGTGCCAGCAACAGCCTTCAGGGGGATCAGCCCCAGCATTTT	CASNSLQGDQPQHF
TRBV11-2	.	TRBJ2-1	16	.	TGTGCCAGCAGCTTAGAGGTTGGGGTGGTATACAATGAGCAGTTCTTC	CASSLEVGVVYNEQFF
TRBV27	.	TRBJ2-7	11	few	TGTGCCAGCAGTTTCCCAAGCGAGCAGTACTTC	CASSFPSEQYF
TRBV7-8	.	TRBJ2-3	13	.	TGTGCCAGCAGCTTAGTAGAGTCAGATACGCAGTATTTT	CASSLVESDTQYF